One and the same sample provided the 4 T cell receptor beta chains below, sequenced in a study of cytomegalovirus exposure and HLA in healthy donors. Both 60 Vbeta primers and 13 Jbeta primers went into the PCR. Profiled with immunoSEQ multiplex PCR; TCRdb holds only in-frame clones, not every one. The sample shows under 200,000 clones, roughly two thirds of them seen only once. Material: PBMCs. These TCRs come from a woman in her twenties or thirties in good health and CMV-seronegative.

In nucleotides, the CDR3 is TGTGCCAGCAGCCAAGGGACAGGGGCCAATCAGCCCCAGCATTTT. Its translation is CASSQGTGANQPQHF. The chain joins TRBV4-2 to TRBJ1-5; 9 nucleotides agree with TRBD1. Per germline, CDR1 LGHNA and CDR2 YNFKEQ. After removal of 1 base from V and 3 bases from J, the junction contained 1 base not matched to a gene. The CDR3 is 15 amino acids.

This chain links TRBV7-6 with TRBJ2-5; 7 bases line up with TRBD1. Germline V CDR1 and CDR2: SGHVS, FNYEAQ. This CDR3 contains 14 residues. Losses at the gene ends were 5 bases for V and 5 bases for J; bases not matched to a gene: 8. The CDR3 DNA reads as TGTGCCAGCAGCACGGGACAGAGCTTGGAGACCCAGTACTTC. Amino acid sequence: CASSTGQSLETQYF.

This chain connects TRBV6-6 to TRBJ1-2; D might be TRBD1 (5 bases). Trimming shortened V by 2 bases and J by 8 bases, and 21 bases separated the two germline ends. This CDR3 has 16 amino acids. CDR1 is MNHNY, CDR2 SVGAGI, per germline (reference sequence). Written as DNA, the CDR3 is TGTGCCAGCAGTTACACTCCGGGCGGTGGGAGGGACGGCTACACCTTC. Its translation is CASSYTPGGGRDGYTF.

The count of this clone is one. This chain connects TRBV6-5 to TRBJ2-1, with 8 positions matching TRBD2. Germline CDR1 and CDR2: MNHEY and SVGAGI. The CDR3 runs 15 residues. The V segment lost 6 bases and the J segment 10 bases; nucleotides outside the gene matches: 14. CDR3 DNA sequence: TGTGCCAGCAGACCCAGCGGGAGCAAGGCCCTCGAGCAGTTCTTC. Translated, it gives CASRPSGSKALEQFF.